Presented here are 28 T cell receptor beta chains from one specimen sequenced in a study of CD4 T cells in relation to SARS-CoV-2 and coronaviruses. The unexposed donors gave CD4+ T cells in about 2010-2019, prior to COVID-19. Isolation of CD4+ T cells took place after about 9 days in culture. Method: immunoSEQ multiplex PCR; TCRdb's copy keeps in-frame clones and lacks some. The sample includes roughly 20,000 clones, almost 75% seen only once; the top ten take about a fifth. These receptors' targets are unknown. The sequencing input was CD4+ T cells from PBMCs, cultured in vitro. The source of these receptors is a human donor in good health.

The gene calls are TRBV10-1 and TRBJ2-6; D remains unclear. V lost 0 bases and J 0 bases, leaving 15 bases between the germline ends. The V gene's germline CDR1 is WNHNN and CDR2 SYGVQD (reference sequence). The CDR3 is 19 amino acids. CDR3 residues: CASSESYLEKGSGANVLTF. CDR3 DNA sequence: TGCGCCAGCAGTGAGTCCTATCTTGAAAAGGGCTCTGGGGCCAACGTCCTGACTTTC.

This chain links TRBV6-5 with TRBJ2-7; no firm D call. The CDR3 covers 13 residues. V lost 6 bases, J lost 0 bases, and 9 bases lay in between. Germline V lookup: CDR1 MNHEY, CDR2 SVGAGI. CDR3 DNA: TGTGCCAGCAGGGACGTGAACTCCTACGAGCAGTACTTC. It translates to CASRDVNSYEQYF.

This chain connects TRBV4-2 to TRBJ1-2; no firm D call. Trimming stripped 3 bases from V and 1 base from J, with 9 bases between. The CDR3 contains 14 residues. Germline CDR1 reads LGHNA; CDR2 reads YNFKEQ. CDR3 region: CASSQAEGNYGYTF. The CDR3 bases are TGTGCCAGCAGCCAGGCGGAGGGTAACTATGGCTACACCTTC.

The rearrangement links TRBV27 to TRBJ2-7; 15 bases agree with TRBD2. The CDR3 runs to 16 residues. V shed 6 bases and J 5 bases; nucleotides not matched to a gene: 8. In germline, CDR1 is MNHEY, CDR2 SMNVEV (reference sequence). CDR3 in DNA: TGTGCCAGCAGACTCGGACTAGCGGGAGGGCCCAACGAGCAGTACTTC. Encoded protein: CASRLGLAGGPNEQYF.

The V call is TRBV4-3, the J call TRBJ2-1, with 7 bases aligning to TRBD2. This CDR3 region has 15 residues. The germline V gene encodes CDR1 LGHNA and CDR2 YSLEER. Losses at the gene ends were 2 bases for V and 4 bases for J; bases not matched to a gene: 5. The CDR3 loop is CASSQIRGSYNEQFF. The CDR3 DNA follows: TGCGCCAGCAGCCAAATCCGCGGGAGTTACAATGAGCAGTTCTTC.

CDR3 sequence (DNA): TGTGCCACCGGTCGCCCGGCCGTGAACACTGAAGCTTTCTTT. Protein sequence: CATGRPAVNTEAFF. The chain employs TRBV24-1 and TRBJ1-1, with D hard to call. Germline CDR1 and CDR2: KGHDR and SFDVKD. This CDR3 has 14 amino acids. V dropped 9 bases and J dropped 0 bases, with 13 bases sitting between them.

V is TRBV7-8 and J is TRBJ1-1; possibly TRBD1 for D (5 bases). The CDR3 loop spans 13 amino acids. With 3 bases removed from V and 2 bases from J, the gap between germline ends came to 7 bases. CDR1 SGHVS and CDR2 FQNEAQ come from the germline V gene. This chain's CDR3 is CASSFDSNTEAFF. The CDR3 nucleotides are TGTGCCAGCAGCTTCGACAGCAACACTGAAGCTTTCTTT.

The chain is built from TRBV2 and TRBJ1-1, with 10 positions matching TRBD1. Germline values: CDR1 SNHLY, CDR2 FYNNEI. CDR3 length: 14 amino acids. V shed 8 bases, J shed 12 bases, and the junction held 15 bases outside the gene matches. This chain's CDR3 is CASPNPTGGYTTFF. The CDR3 DNA sequence: TGTGCCAGCCCTAATCCGACAGGGGGCTATACCACTTTCTTT.

V usage is TRBV7-6 and J usage is TRBJ2-3; D perhaps matches TRBD1 (6 bases). Germline loops: CDR1 SGHVS, CDR2 FNYEAQ. The CDR3 covers 15 residues. Trimming left V 5 bases short and J 1 base short, with 13 bases between. CDR3 coding DNA: TGTGCCAGCAGCCACAGGGTCAGTGGCACAGATACGCAGTATTTT. Its protein product is CASSHRVSGTDTQYF.

The CDR3 here is CATSAGGLAGSTDTQYF. Here the CDR3 DNA reads TGTGCCACCAGTGCCGGCGGGTTAGCGGGATCCACAGATACGCAGTATTTT. This chain uses TRBV24-1 with TRBJ2-3, with 8 bases aligning to TRBD2. This CDR3 has 17 amino acids. Germline lookup yields CDR1 KGHDR and CDR2 SFDVKD. Trimming cost V 5 bases and J 2 bases; bases outside gene matches: 11.

J is TRBJ1-3 and V is TRBV18; TRBD1 might be the D (5 bases). Germline-derived CDR1 and CDR2 are KGHSH and LQKENI. Trimming left V 1 base short and J 0 bases short, with 13 bases between. The CDR3 length is 17 residues. The CDR3 region is CASSPQGPSASGNTIYF. The CDR3 bases are TGTGCCAGCTCACCACAGGGGCCATCTGCCTCTGGAAACACCATATATTTT.

The chain joins TRBV5-1 to TRBJ2-5, with D perhaps matching TRBD2 (5 bases). The V end lost 2 bases, the J end lost 2 bases, and 7 bases lay between the germline ends. The CDR3 length is 13 residues. Germline V gene data show CDR1 as SGHRS and CDR2 as YFSETQ. The CDR3 DNA reads TGCGCCAGCAGCTTTAGCGAGCAAGAGACCCAGTACTTC. This codes for CASSFSEQETQYF.

This clone was found a few times. This sequence joins TRBV28 and TRBJ2-7; D call uncertain. The CDR3 is made up of 12 amino acids. Trimming removed 5 bases from V and 7 bases from J, with 12 bases in between. Germline-derived CDR1 and CDR2 are MDHEN and SYDVKM. As DNA, the CDR3 is TGTGCCAGCAGTCCCTCCGCCGGAGAGCAGTACTTC. Its protein product is CASSPSAGEQYF.

This clone was seen a handful of times. The rearrangement uses TRBV6-4 and TRBJ1-6; 10 nucleotides line up with TRBD1. Germline CDR1 is MRHNA and CDR2 is SNTAGT. V lost 2 bases to trimming and J lost 9 bases; unmatched junction nucleotides: 7. The CDR3 sequence is 16 residues long. The CDR3 nucleotides are TGTGCCAGCAGTGACCTCCCGGGACAGGGGACTTCACCCCTCCACTTT. Encoded protein: CASSDLPGQGTSPLHF.

This rearrangement joins TRBV18 to TRBJ2-2; 8 bases are shared with TRBD2. The CDR3 is 17 amino acids. Per the germline V gene, CDR1 is KGHSH and CDR2 is LQKENI. V shed 3 bases and J 5 bases; nucleotides not matched to a gene: 11. The CDR3 region has the DNA TGTGCCAGCTCACCGAGTACTAGCGGAGTGGGTACCGGGGAGCTGTTTTTT. This encodes CASSPSTSGVGTGELFF.

This clone was detected a few times. This chain joins TRBV5-1 and TRBJ2-2; possible D gene TRBD1, 6 bases. The germline CDR1 and CDR2 sequences are SGHRS and YFSETQ. This CDR3 spans 16 amino acids. V lost 4 bases and J lost 1, with 14 bases in between. The CDR3 protein is CASSPDREGNTGELFF. CDR3 nucleotide sequence: TGCGCCAGCAGCCCGGACAGAGAAGGGAACACCGGGGAGCTGTTTTTT.

The count of this clone is one. The V gene is TRBV5-1, the J gene TRBJ2-1; 7 nucleotides line up with TRBD2. Unmatched junction bases numbered 7, after V lost 0 bases and J lost 7 bases. CDR1 SGHRS and CDR2 YFSETQ come from the germline V gene. CDR3 length: 15 residues. Here the CDR3 reads CASSLAPSGGNEQFF. In DNA, the CDR3 is TGCGCCAGCAGCTTGGCCCCTAGCGGAGGGAATGAGCAGTTCTTC.

This clone was picked up a small number of times. The rearrangement links TRBV6-2 or TRBV6-3 to TRBJ2-7; D may be TRBD1 (6 bases). There are 14 residues in the CDR3. Germline CDR1 is MNHEY and CDR2 is SVGEGT. The V end was cut by 5 bases, the J end by 0 bases, with 11 bases between. CDR3 in DNA: TGTGCCAGCAGTAGGGGGACACCCTCCTACGAGCAGTACTTC. Encoded protein: CASSRGTPSYEQYF.

The chain uses TRBV4-3 and TRBJ2-7; 10 positions match TRBD1. Trimming at V came to 4 bases and at J to 4 bases, leaving 7 bases not matched to a gene. Germline V lookup: CDR1 LGHNA, CDR2 YSLEER. The CDR3 has 15 residues. The CDR3 DNA sequence: TGCGCCAGCAGCCCTTTAATGGGACAGGGGTACGAGCAGTACTTC. Translated: CASSPLMGQGYEQYF.

The gene calls are TRBV6-1 and TRBJ2-7; the match to TRBD2 covers 9 bases. With 2 bases clipped from V and 7 bases from J, the junction kept 6 bases outside the gene matches. The CDR3 has 14 amino acids. Germline CDR1 is MNHNS and CDR2 is SASEGT. The CDR3 sequence is CASSEHSGRLEQYF. The CDR3 DNA is TGTGCCAGCAGTGAACATAGCGGGAGACTTGAGCAGTACTTC.

The V gene is TRBV7-2, the J gene TRBJ2-1; TRBD2 matches 8 bases. V was clipped by 2 bases and J by 2 bases; unmatched bases: 5. Germline loops: CDR1 SGHTA, CDR2 FQGNSA. There are 16 residues in the CDR3. CDR3 amino acids: CASSLLGGGTYNEQFF. CDR3 in DNA: TGTGCCAGCAGCTTATTGGGCGGGGGGACCTACAATGAGCAGTTCTTC.

The CDR3 reads CASSPLTPSATNEKLFF. CDR3 DNA: TGTGCCAGCTCACCGCTAACCCCGTCGGCAACTAATGAAAAACTGTTTTTT. The chain recombines TRBV18 with TRBJ1-4; D remains unclear. The germline V gene has CDR1 KGHSH and CDR2 LQKENI. Trimming removed 3 bases at V and 0 bases at J, with 14 bases between. The CDR3 is 17 amino acids.

The chain joins TRBV10-3 to TRBJ2-4, with TRBD1 identical over 8 bases. The CDR3 runs 17 residues. Looked up from germline, CDR1 is ENHRY and CDR2 is SYGVKD. V shed 3 bases, J shed 3 bases, and the junction held 10 bases outside the gene matches. CDR3: CAISDSAGTGSKNIQYF. The CDR3, as DNA: TGTGCCATCAGTGATAGTGCAGGGACAGGAAGCAAAAACATTCAGTACTTC.

The chain is built from TRBV28 and TRBJ1-3, with D possibly TRBD1 on 5 matching bases. Germline V gene data show CDR1 as MDHEN and CDR2 as SYDVKM. This CDR3 spans 16 amino acids. The V and J ends lost 3 bases and 2 bases respectively, with 14 bases between them. Here the CDR3 DNA reads TGTGCCAGCAGTTTCGGGGCAGAACCCCCTGGAAACACCATATATTTT. Translating gives CASSFGAEPPGNTIYF. The full variable domain, rest sourced from reference TRBV28 and TRBJ1-3, is DVKVTQSSRYLVKRTGEKVFLECVQDMDHENMFWYRQDPGLGLRLIYFSYDVKMKEKGDIPEGYSVSREKKERFSLILESASTNQTSMYLCASSFGAEPPGNTIYFGEGSWLTVV.

This chain uses TRBV2 with TRBJ1-6; no clear D gene. This CDR3 has 12 amino acids. Germline V CDR1 and CDR2: SNHLY, FYNNEI. The V end was cut by 8 bases, the J end by 5 bases, with 7 bases between. The CDR3 nucleotides are TGTGCCAGCGGGCAGAATAATTCACCCCTCCACTTT. It yields the protein CASGQNNSPLHF.

The V call is TRBV2, the J call TRBJ2-5, with 14 nucleotides matching TRBD2. The germline CDR1 and CDR2 sequences are SNHLY and FYNNEI. Trimming took 7 bases from V and 3 from J; bases not matched to a gene: 7. CDR3 length: 16 amino acids. CDR3 in DNA: TGTGCCAGCATTCGGGAGACTAGCGGGGGGGAAGAGACCCAGTACTTC. Translated, it gives CASIRETSGGEETQYF.

The chain recombines TRBV27 with TRBJ2-2; D assignment may be TRBD1 or TRBD2 (5 bases each). Trimming removed 6 bases from V and 4 bases from J, with 15 bases in between. The CDR3 length is 15 residues. Germline CDR1 MNHEY, CDR2 SMNVEV (reference sequence). The CDR3 region is CASSPWGIGTGELFF. Here the CDR3 DNA reads TGTGCCAGCAGCCCGTGGGGGATCGGCACCGGGGAGCTGTTTTTT.

This clone was recorded a few times. The chain joins TRBV19 to TRBJ1-2; TRBD1 aligns across 11 bases. Per the germline V gene, CDR1 is LNHDA and CDR2 is SQIVND (reference sequence). CDR3 length: 15 amino acids. With V trimmed by 6 bases and J by 5 bases, 8 bases remained unmatched. CDR3 sequence reads: CASRYGTGGDYGYTF. Written as DNA, the CDR3 is TGTGCCAGTAGATACGGGACAGGGGGAGATTATGGCTACACCTTC.